The 19 T cell receptor beta chains given below trace back to one sample, sequenced in a study of CD4 T cells in relation to SARS-CoV-2 and coronaviruses. The data were produced by immunoSEQ multiplex PCR, yet TCRdb's version contains in-frame clones alone and is incomplete. This table holds some 42,000 clones, roughly 90% found once. The sample was memory CD4+ T cells from PBMCs. The receptors were gathered from an adult with COVID-19.

The rearrangement links TRBV2 to TRBJ1-4; 9 bases map to TRBD1. From germline, CDR1 is SNHLY and CDR2 FYNNEI. Trimming cost V 7 bases and J 0 bases; bases outside gene matches: 3. The CDR3 has 15 residues. CDR3: CASKRQGATNEKLFF. The DNA for the CDR3 is TGTGCCAGCAAAAGACAGGGGGCAACTAATGAAAAACTGTTTTTT.

The genes are TRBV5-5 and TRBJ1-5, with D hard to call. Germline CDR1 reads SGHKS; CDR2 reads YYEKEE (reference sequence). This CDR3 has 14 residues. Trimming shortened V by 4 bases and J by 3 bases, and 11 bases separated the two germline ends. CDR3 residues: CASSPNVANQPQHF. The CDR3 DNA follows: TGTGCCAGCAGCCCCAATGTGGCCAATCAGCCCCAGCATTTT. Variable domain in full (rest from reference TRBV5-5 and TRBJ1-5): DAGVTQSPTHLIKTRGQQVTLRCSPISGHKSVSWYQQVLGQGPQFIFQYYEKEERGRGNFPDRFSARQFPNYSSELNVNALLLGDSALYLCASSPNVANQPQHFGDGTRLSIL.

This clone was counted once. The CDR3 DNA is TGCGCCAGCAGCTTGGGCGTCAGTCAAACCGGGGAGCTGTTTTTT. Residues: CASSLGVSQTGELFF. The chain joins TRBV5-1 to TRBJ2-2; D is unresolved. This CDR3 is built from 15 residues. V gave up 0 bases and J gave up 5 bases, with 11 bases separating them. Germline CDR1 and CDR2: SGHRS and YFSETQ. Full variable domain (remainder filled in from reference TRBV5-1 and TRBJ2-2): KAGVTQTPRYLIKTRGQQVTLSCSPISGHRSVSWYQQTPGQGLQFLFEYFSETQRNKGNFPGRFSGRQFSNSRSEMNVSTLELGDSALYLCASSLGVSQTGELFFGEGSRLTVL.

CDR3 nucleotide sequence: TGTGCCAGCAGCCAACAGCGGGGGCCACTCAATGAGCAGTTCTTC. It yields the protein CASSQQRGPLNEQFF. The chain links TRBV3-1 (or the pseudogene TRBV3-2) to TRBJ2-1; the match to TRBD2 covers 8 bases. The CDR3 has 15 residues. The junction had 6 bases not matched to a gene; V was cut back by 2 bases and J by 6 bases. Germline V CDR1 and CDR2: LGHDT, YNNKEL (reference sequence).

This clone was seen only once. The chain carries TRBV28 and TRBJ1-1, with TRBD1 matching 7 bases. The CDR3 totals 12 residues. Germline CDR1 is MDHEN and CDR2 is SYDVKM. V was clipped by 8 bases and J by 6 bases; unmatched bases: 6. CDR3 region: CASGRGKAEAFF. The CDR3 DNA sequence: TGTGCCAGCGGCAGGGGGAAGGCTGAAGCTTTCTTT.

The V and J genes are TRBV3-1 (or the pseudogene TRBV3-2) and TRBJ2-3; weak D call: TRBD1 (7 bases). The CDR3 runs to 14 residues. V was cut by 6 bases and J by 0 bases, with 10 bases left in between. Germline V gene sequence: CDR1 LGHDT, CDR2 YNNKEL (reference sequence). The CDR3 nucleotides read TGTGCCAGCAGGCGGGACAGAAGCACAGATACGCAGTATTTT. It is translated as CASRRDRSTDTQYF.

The chain joins TRBV6-5 to TRBJ2-1, with 8 bases lining up with TRBD2. V was clipped by 3 bases and J by 5 bases; unmatched bases: 9. The CDR3 consists of 16 residues. The V gene's germline CDR1 is MNHEY and CDR2 SVGAGI. In DNA, the CDR3 is TGTGCCAGCAGTTATCGGATGGGACTAGGGAACAATGAGCAGTTCTTC. As protein: CASSYRMGLGNNEQFF.

This chain uses TRBV6-4 with TRBJ1-2, with D maybe TRBD1 (5 bases). The V and J ends lost 6 bases and 5 bases respectively, with 16 bases between them. The CDR3 runs 14 residues. Germline V gene lookup returns CDR1 MRHNA and CDR2 SNTAGT. The chain's CDR3 is CASRGDPLAYGYTF. The CDR3 DNA reads TGTGCCAGCAGGGGGGACCCCCTCGCTTATGGCTACACCTTC.

The chain joins TRBV28 to TRBJ2-7, with 7 bases that match TRBD1. V shed 6 bases, J shed 3 bases, and the junction held 5 bases outside the gene matches. In germline, CDR1 is MDHEN, CDR2 SYDVKM. CDR3 length: 13 residues. CDR3 in amino acids: CASSPTGFYEQYF. CDR3 sequence (DNA): TGTGCCAGCAGCCCGACAGGGTTCTACGAGCAGTACTTC.

The chain has TRBV7-2 and TRBJ2-7; possibly TRBD1 for D (6 bases). This CDR3 comprises 16 residues. V was trimmed by 5 bases and J by 3 bases, leaving 20 bases between them. CDR1 and CDR2 from the germline V gene are SGHTA and FQGNSA. The CDR3 loop reads CASSRSTGTPNYEQYF. The CDR3 coding sequence is TGTGCCAGCAGCCGTTCAACCGGGACACCGAACTACGAGCAGTACTTC.

This chain joins TRBV6-5 and TRBJ1-1; D uncertain. Trimming removed 8 bases at V and 3 bases at J, with 13 bases between. The germline V gene encodes CDR1 MNHEY and CDR2 SVGAGI. CDR3 length: 13 residues. The CDR3 spells CASFDFFDTEAFF. The CDR3 DNA follows: TGTGCCAGCTTTGATTTTTTTGACACTGAAGCTTTCTTT.

The CDR3 region has the DNA TGTGCCAGCAGCCAATCCCCAGGGACGCACACTGAAGCTTTCTTT. This sequence encodes CASSQSPGTHTEAFF. The rearrangement joins TRBV4-2 to TRBJ1-1; D is perhaps TRBD1 (5 bases). CDR3 length: 15 amino acids. The V gene's germline CDR1 is LGHNA and CDR2 YNFKEQ. The V end lost 2 bases, the J end lost 3 bases, and 13 bases lay between the germline ends.

The V call is TRBV6-6, the J call TRBJ1-5, with 7 bases identical to TRBD1. Germline V CDR1 and CDR2: MNHNY, SVGAGI (reference sequence). The CDR3 is made up of 14 amino acids. V lost 7 bases to trimming and J lost 7 bases; unmatched junction nucleotides: 10. CDR3 bases: TGTGCCAGCACCCAGGGGGGGTCAGGGCAGCCCCAGCATTTT. Translating gives CASTQGGSGQPQHF.

CDR3 coding DNA: TGTGCCAGCAGTGACCTAGGGGGGAAGCAGTTCTTC. Translating it yields CASSDLGGKQFF. The chain joins TRBV6-4 to TRBJ2-1; D assignment may be TRBD1 or TRBD2 (6 bases each). Trimming left V 2 bases short and J 11 bases short, with 10 bases between. This CDR3 has 12 residues. Germline V CDR1 and CDR2: MRHNA, SNTAGT.

The rearrangement joins TRBV7-3 to TRBJ2-1, with 7 positions matching TRBD1. J was trimmed by 5 bases and V by 5 bases; bases with no gene match: 9. This CDR3 comprises 15 residues. Germline CDR1 reads SGHTA; CDR2 reads FQGTGA. CDR3 sequence reads: CASSNTGVRDNEQFF. The DNA for the CDR3 is TGTGCCAGCAGCAATACAGGGGTCCGGGACAATGAGCAGTTCTTC.

In the case of this clone: Sequence at one end of the junction differs from germline and may be a read error. The chain couples TRBV6-6 to TRBJ1-3, with TRBD1 matching 7 bases. Germline V gives CDR1 MNHNY, CDR2 SVGAGI (reference sequence). The CDR3 sequence is 10 residues long. The CDR3 DNA reads as TGTGCCAGCAGCGGGGACAGCAAGATTTTT. This codes for CASSGDSKIF.

The DNA for the CDR3 is TGTGCCAGCAGTTACTCTTGGACTAGCGGGGTAGTTGAGCAGTTCTTC. Translating it yields CASSYSWTSGVVEQFF. The chain employs TRBV6-6 and TRBJ2-1, with TRBD2 identical over 12 bases. The ends lost 0 bases at V and 9 bases at J; junction bases unmatched: 6. The CDR3 spans 16 residues. Germline V gives CDR1 MNHNY, CDR2 SVGAGI (reference sequence).

About this clone: The junction shows a germline mismatch at one end, possibly a read error. The J gene is TRBJ1-2, the V gene TRBV7-7, with D hard to call. CDR1 is SSHAT, CDR2 FNYEAQ, per germline (reference sequence). The length of the CDR3 is 12 residues. The CDR3 DNA reads TGTGCTAGCAAGGGAGAAAGCTATGGCTACACCTTC. Residues: CASKGESYGYTF.

The V gene is TRBV7-2, the J gene TRBJ1-5; D is possibly TRBD1 (6 bases). The CDR3 runs 15 residues. Per germline, CDR1 SGHTA and CDR2 FQGNSA. Between the trimmed V and J ends, which lost 5 bases and 2 bases, there was a span of 13 bases. Written as DNA, the CDR3 is TGTGCCAGCAGCACCGGGGGGGGGCGCAATCAGCCCCAGCATTTT. It yields the protein CASSTGGGRNQPQHF.